The 32 T cell receptor beta chains listed next were all sequenced from one sample in a study of Graves' ophthalmopathy and Graves' hyperthyroidism. Amplifying from RNA transcripts, the study obtained TCR beta CDR3 regions. RT-PCR with HTBI primers came first, then second-round multiplex PCR. TCRdb re-called the multiplex PCR reads with MiXCR, one entry per CDR3 protein. The sample consists of some 39,000 distinct CDR3 sequences, around half of them appearing once. The specimen was peripheral blood. These receptors originate from an adult woman with stable Graves' hyperthyroidism.

The chain combines TRBV7-9 with TRBJ2-7, with D tentatively TRBD1 or TRBD2 (5 bases each). The germline CDR1 and CDR2 sequences are SEHNR and FQNEAQ (reference sequence). V shed 6 bases and J shed 3 bases, with 21 bases lying between them. There are 16 residues in the CDR3. The CDR3 DNA reads TGTGCCAGCAGTCCCGGGGCTAACGGGGTGAACTACGAGCAGTACTTC. Amino acid sequence: CASSPGANGVNYEQYF.

This clonotype has at least ten counts. The chain couples TRBV4-2 to TRBJ2-7; 7 nucleotides align to TRBD2. Germline V CDR1 and CDR2: LGHNA, YNFKEQ. Trimming removed 5 bases from V and 1 base from J; junction bases left unmatched: 14. CDR3 length equals 17 residues. In DNA form, the CDR3 reads TGTGCCAGCAGCGAAGTGTATGGGCTAGCGGATTCCTACGAGCAGTACTTC. Translated, it gives CASSEVYGLADSYEQYF.

This clonotype was picked up many times. The rearrangement joins TRBV20-1 to TRBJ2-3; the D gene is possibly TRBD2 (5 bases). The V end was cut by 3 bases, the J end by 3 bases, with 10 bases between. The germline V gene has CDR1 DFQATT and CDR2 SNEGSKA (reference sequence). The CDR3 sequence is 13 residues long. This chain's CDR3 is CSASSGRTDTQYF. CDR3 in DNA: TGCAGTGCTAGTTCGGGAAGGACAGATACGCAGTATTTT.

Concerning this clonotype itself: Because the CDR3 is missing its conserved closing phenylalanine or tryptophan, this is likely a read error. CDR3: CASSSTVSYGYTS. The DNA of the CDR3 is TGCGCCAGCAGCTCGACAGTTAGCTATGGCTACACCTCC. The chain carries TRBV5-1 and TRBJ1-2; TRBD1 is a possible D gene (5 bases). Germline CDR1 SGHRS, CDR2 YFSETQ. V was cut by 3 bases and J by 4 bases, with 10 bases left in between. The CDR3 consists of 13 residues.

This chain uses TRBV7-9 with TRBJ2-7, with TRBD2 matching 9 bases. V trimming: 5 bases; J trimming: 4 bases; junction bases outside the gene matches: 9. Germline V lookup: CDR1 SEHNR, CDR2 FQNEAQ (reference sequence). This CDR3 contains 15 residues. The CDR3 region has the DNA TGTGCCAGCAGCAGCCGGGGACTAGCAAATTACGAGCAGTACTTC. Translating gives CASSSRGLANYEQYF. Full variable domain (missing parts from reference TRBV7-9 and TRBJ2-7): DTGVSQNPRHKITKRGQNVTFRCDPISEHNRLYWYRQTLGQGPEFLTYFQNEAQLEKSRLLSDRFSAERPKGSFSTLEIQRTEQGDSAMYLCASSSRGLANYEQYFGPGTRLTVT.

This clonotype was seen many times. The rearrangement links TRBV20-1 to TRBJ2-7, with D tentatively TRBD2 (6 bases). Trimming took off 1 base at V and 2 bases at J, with 15 bases between the two ends. The CDR3 covers 15 residues. Per germline, CDR1 DFQATT and CDR2 SNEGSKA (reference sequence). The CDR3 loop is CSARGPGLITYEQYF. The CDR3 DNA sequence: TGCAGTGCTAGAGGTCCGGGACTTATAACCTACGAGCAGTACTTC.

The chain links TRBV29-1 to TRBJ1-2, with a possible D match to TRBD1 (5 bases). V lost 7 bases and J lost 4, with 16 bases in between. The V gene's germline CDR1 is SQVTM and CDR2 ANQGSEA. The CDR3 has 13 amino acids. In DNA form, the CDR3 reads TGCAGCGGTGGACTAGGGGCGGCCTATGGCTACACCTTC. Translating it yields CSGGLGAAYGYTF.

In its sample, this clonotype was seen many times. The chain recombines TRBV4-2 with TRBJ2-7, with TRBD2 matching over 8 bases. CDR3 length: 14 amino acids. V lost 0 bases, J lost 4 bases, and 2 bases stayed unmatched. Per germline, CDR1 LGHNA and CDR2 YNFKEQ. The CDR3 bases are TGTGCCAGCAGCCAAGATGCTAGCGGGTACGAGCAGTACTTC. The encoded protein is CASSQDASGYEQYF.

This clonotype showed up many times. The V gene is TRBV29-1, the J gene TRBJ2-7; TRBD2 is a possible D gene (6 bases). CDR1 SQVTM and CDR2 ANQGSEA come from the germline V gene. V lost 2 bases and J 2 bases, leaving 13 bases between the germline ends. The length of the CDR3 is 14 residues. The CDR3 coding sequence is TGCAGCGTTGAACTTGGGACTGGCCCCTACGAGCAGTACTTC. Protein: CSVELGTGPYEQYF.

This clonotype appeared many times. This chain links TRBV5-1 with TRBJ2-5; D is possibly TRBD1 or TRBD2 (5 bases each). Trimming took off 2 bases at V and 0 bases at J, with 8 bases between the two ends. CDR3 size: 14 residues. The germline V gene has CDR1 SGHRS and CDR2 YFSETQ. Here the CDR3 DNA reads TGCGCCAGCAGCTTTGGGGGATACCAAGAGACCCAGTACTTC. Translation: CASSFGGYQETQYF. Full variable domain (missing parts from reference TRBV5-1 and TRBJ2-5): KAGVTQTPRYLIKTRGQQVTLSCSPISGHRSVSWYQQTPGQGLQFLFEYFSETQRNKGNFPGRFSGRQFSNSRSEMNVSTLELGDSALYLCASSFGGYQETQYFGPGTRLLVL.

The sample holds many counts of this clonotype. V usage is TRBV11-2 and J usage is TRBJ2-7, with 8 bases aligning to TRBD2. The CDR3 has 16 residues. Germline V gene sequence: CDR1 SGHAT, CDR2 FQNNGV. V dropped 2 bases and J dropped 3; count of bases not matched to a gene: 9. CDR3 nucleotides: TGTGCCAGCAGCTTAAGCGGGAGTGCACGATTCTACGAGCAGTACTTC. Translation: CASSLSGSARFYEQYF.

Of note for this clonotype: In this CDR3 the conserved last residue, phenylalanine or tryptophan, is missing, so a read error is likely. The limits of the CDR3 on the DNA are not certain, so only TCRdb's listed CDR3 is given. The chain recombines TRBV24-1 with TRBJ2-5; the table's D call of TRBD2 was not tested on the DNA. Inclusive of both ends, the CDR3 amounts to 9 amino acids. Germline V gives CDR1 KGHDR, CDR2 SFDVKD. The CDR3 is CATSDVGAG.

This chain links TRBV14 with TRBJ1-1; the match to TRBD1 covers 11 bases. Germline loops: CDR1 SGHDN, CDR2 FVKESK. The V gene end was trimmed by 8 bases and the J gene end by 3 bases; junction bases not matched to a gene: 14. This CDR3 contains 17 residues. The CDR3 protein is CASSPLGQGAWDTEAFF. CDR3 nucleotide sequence: TGTGCCAGCTCACCACTAGGACAGGGGGCATGGGACACTGAAGCTTTCTTT.

Turning to this clonotype: Possible read error: a much larger clone is one base away. This chain connects TRBV30 to TRBJ1-4; D gene unclear. Germline CDR1 and CDR2: GTSNPN and SVGIG (reference sequence). The CDR3 runs 12 residues. The CDR3 region is CAWSASNERLFF. CDR3 sequence (DNA): TGTGCCTGGAGCGCTTCTAATGAAAGACTGTTTTTT.

With respect to this clonotype: Just one base apart from a much larger clone, this may be a read error. In this CDR3 the conserved last residue, phenylalanine or tryptophan, is missing, so a read error is likely. In DNA form, the CDR3 reads TGTGCCAGTAGTATATACAGCCAATCTAGCACAGATACGCAGTATTCT. This sequence encodes CASSIYSQSSTDTQYS. The chain has TRBV19 and TRBJ2-3; D gene unclear. The CDR3 has 16 residues. Deletions cut 2 bases from V and 0 bases from J, with 12 bases between. Germline-derived CDR1 and CDR2 are LNHDA and SQIVND (reference sequence).

The V gene is TRBV9, the J gene TRBJ2-5, with 12 bases that match TRBD1. V lost 0 bases, J lost 7 bases, and 7 bases stayed unmatched. Germline assignment: CDR1 SGDLS and CDR2 YYNGEE. The CDR3 spans 16 residues. This CDR3 reads CASSVVGTGGVGTQYF. The CDR3 nucleotides are TGTGCCAGCAGCGTAGTTGGGACAGGGGGCGTAGGGACCCAGTACTTC.

This clonotype was seen a few times. The rearrangement uses TRBV10-3 and TRBJ1-2; D perhaps matches TRBD1 (6 bases). V shed 0 bases and J shed 8 bases, with 19 bases lying between them. CDR1 ENHRY and CDR2 SYGVKD come from the germline V gene. The CDR3 runs to 16 residues. CDR3 in amino acids: CAISESLGRRGGGYTF. The CDR3 DNA sequence: TGTGCCATCAGTGAGTCTCTGGGTCGTCGCGGGGGCGGCTACACCTTC.

This clonotype was observed many times. V and J are TRBV5-6 and TRBJ2-7; D is uncertain. CDR1 SGHDT and CDR2 YYEEEE come from the germline V gene. Between the trimmed V and J ends, which lost 1 base and 2 bases, there was a span of 10 bases. This CDR3 has 14 residues. For the CDR3, the DNA is TGTGCCAGCAGCTTGAAGCCAAACCCCTACGAGCAGTACTTC. Its protein is CASSLKPNPYEQYF.

This clonotype has a count of ten or more. The chain couples TRBV10-2 to TRBJ1-2; D uncertain. Per germline, CDR1 WSHSY and CDR2 SAAADI. The CDR3 sequence is 10 residues long. Trimming took 11 bases from V and 4 from J, leaving 8 bases between them. The CDR3 region is CAVRSYGYTF. The DNA of the CDR3 is TGCGCCGTCCGGTCCTATGGCTACACCTTC.

The rearrangement links TRBV5-6 to TRBJ1-5; D uncertain. Judging by the DNA end, TRBJ1-3 fits better; the J call may be wrong. The germline gives CDR1 SGHDT, CDR2 YYEEEE. This CDR3 region has 14 residues. The CDR3: CASSFRTVGNTIYF. The DNA of the CDR3 is TGTGCCAGCAGTTTCAGGACTGTAGGAAACACCATATATTTT.

Remarks on this clonotype: At one end the junction does not follow the germline gene, possibly because of a read error. V is TRBV6-1 and J is TRBJ1-2; TRBD1 might be the D (5 bases). The germline V gene has CDR1 MNHNS and CDR2 SASEGT. The length of the CDR3 is 16 residues. The CDR3 coding sequence is TGTGCCAGCAGTTGGCAGGGAAGGGGTGATGTGAATGGCTGCACCTTC. It specifies CASSWQGRGDVNGCTF.

Comment on this clonotype: The conserved phenylalanine or tryptophan normally closing the CDR3 is absent here, so this likely arose from a read error. J is TRBJ2-7 and V is TRBV20-1, with D tentatively TRBD1 (6 bases). Germline CDR1 and CDR2: DFQATT and SNEGSKA (reference sequence). The CDR3 is made up of 14 amino acids. V was cut by 6 bases and J by 6 bases, with 21 bases left in between. Here the CDR3 reads CSAKGQGLMAEQYL. CDR3 bases: TGCAGTGCCAAAGGTCAGGGGCTTATGGCCGAGCAGTACCTC.

This clonotype came up many times. The J gene is TRBJ2-7, the V gene TRBV9, with 8 positions matching TRBD2. Germline assignment: CDR1 SGDLS and CDR2 YYNGEE. The CDR3 covers 15 residues. Trimming cost V 0 bases and J 3 bases; bases outside gene matches: 5. DNA for the CDR3: TGTGCCAGCAGCGTAGGGGTTAGCGGGAACTACGAGCAGTACTTC. It translates to CASSVGVSGNYEQYF.

This clonotype came up many times. The chain has TRBV19 and TRBJ2-7, with 7 bases aligning to TRBD1. V lost 8 bases and J lost 2; bases outside the gene matches: 3. Germline CDR1 is LNHDA and CDR2 is SQIVND (reference sequence). The CDR3 has 12 residues. CDR3 coding DNA: TGTGCCAGTCGGGACAGTACCTACGAGCAGTACTTC. Residues: CASRDSTYEQYF.

The chain employs TRBV29-1 and TRBJ2-7, with 10 positions matching TRBD2. The length of the CDR3 is 16 residues. Germline CDR1 and CDR2: SQVTM and ANQGSEA. V lost 1 base, J lost 3 bases, and 9 bases stayed unmatched. The CDR3 loop is CSVEGWLAGVNYEQYF. The CDR3 nucleotides are TGCAGCGTTGAAGGTTGGCTAGCGGGAGTGAACTACGAGCAGTACTTC.

This chain connects TRBV12-3 or TRBV12-4 to TRBJ2-2; 7 bases line up with TRBD1. Trimming took 6 bases from V and 6 from J; bases not matched to a gene: 4. CDR3 size: 13 residues. Written as DNA, the CDR3 is TGTGCCAGCAGCGGACAGGTTCCCGGGGAGCTGTTTTTT. This translates into CASSGQVPGELFF.

This clonotype was recorded many times. The V and J genes are TRBV7-3 and TRBJ2-2, with D possibly being TRBD2 (5 bases). V lost 1 base and J lost 2, with 14 bases in between. Germline V CDR1 and CDR2: SGHTA, FQGTGA. This CDR3 has 17 residues. The CDR3 is CASSLIRAGANTGELFF. The CDR3 DNA reads as TGTGCCAGCAGCTTAATTAGGGCGGGCGCCAACACCGGGGAGCTGTTTTTT.

This clonotype was detected ten times or more. The chain joins TRBV29-1 to TRBJ1-2, with D perhaps TRBD1 (6 bases). In germline, CDR1 is SQVTM, CDR2 ANQGSEA. CDR3 length equals 12 residues. V was clipped by 4 bases and J by 6 bases, with 12 bases between them. CDR3 sequence reads: CSVAWRGNGYTF. CDR3 nucleotide sequence: TGCAGCGTTGCCTGGAGGGGGAATGGCTACACCTTC.

This clonotype was recorded many times. This chain links TRBV20-1 with TRBJ1-1; D remains unclear. V shed 3 bases and J shed 0 bases, with 11 bases lying between them. Germline values: CDR1 DFQATT, CDR2 SNEGSKA (reference sequence). The CDR3 has 14 amino acids. This CDR3 is CSARYRVMNTEAFF. The DNA for the CDR3 is TGCAGTGCTAGGTATCGGGTGATGAACACTGAAGCTTTCTTT.

V is TRBV20-1 and J is TRBJ1-6; D gene unclear. In germline, CDR1 is DFQATT, CDR2 SNEGSKA (reference sequence). V shed 6 bases and J shed 5 bases, with 11 bases lying between them. The CDR3 length is 13 residues. The CDR3 loop reads CSANVRNNSPLHF. The DNA of the CDR3 is TGCAGTGCGAACGTAAGGAATAATTCACCCCTCCACTTT.

Concerning this clonotype: A much larger clone sits a single nucleotide away, making a read error possible. The rearrangement uses TRBV30 and TRBJ1-4; D is perhaps TRBD1 (6 bases). The CDR3 has 15 amino acids. Germline CDR1 reads GTSNPN; CDR2 reads SVGIG (reference sequence). The CDR3 region is CTWSGYRENNEKLFF. CDR3 DNA: TGTACCTGGAGTGGATACAGGGAGAATAATGAAAAACTGTTTTTT.

A note on this clonotype: An end of the junction differs from the germline gene, which may be a read error. The gene calls are TRBV19 and TRBJ1-3; 7 bases align to TRBD1. The CDR3 runs to 15 residues. In germline, CDR1 is LNHDA, CDR2 SQIVND (reference sequence). The DNA of the CDR3 is TGTGCCAGTAGTACCGGGACAGCCCCTGGAAACACCGTATATTTT. Protein product: CASSTGTAPGNTVYF.